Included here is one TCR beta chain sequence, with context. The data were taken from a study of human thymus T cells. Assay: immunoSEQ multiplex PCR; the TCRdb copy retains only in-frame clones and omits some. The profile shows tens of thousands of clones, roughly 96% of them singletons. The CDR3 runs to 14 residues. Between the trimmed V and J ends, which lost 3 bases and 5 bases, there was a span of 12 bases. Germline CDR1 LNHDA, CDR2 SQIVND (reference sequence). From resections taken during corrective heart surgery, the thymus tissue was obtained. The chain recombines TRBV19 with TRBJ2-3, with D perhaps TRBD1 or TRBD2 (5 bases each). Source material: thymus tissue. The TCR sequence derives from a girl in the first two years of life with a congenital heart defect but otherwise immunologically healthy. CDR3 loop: CASSMRGQGDTQYF. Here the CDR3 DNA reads TGTGCCAGTAGTATGAGGGGTCAGGGAGATACGCAGTATTTT.